The clone carrying this TCR beta chain was seen many times. Its antigen is not known. The time point here: patch test 3, about 24 weeks after DPC sensitization. Treatment indicated: therapeutic diphenylcyclopropenone sensitization with weekly scalp DPC. Those who donated were patients with alopecia, 18 to 70 years of age, and suitable for DPC. The sample comes from a study of human T cells and chemical hapten exposure. Whole-study results and caveats: Among expanded TCRs, significantly more large CDR3 similarity clusters formed than among controls. Having alopecia, the donors may differ immunologically from healthy people.

The CDR3 is 14 amino acids. The germline V gene encodes CDR1 SGHTA and CDR2 FQGNSA. V lost 2 bases to trimming and J lost 0 bases, with 6 bases between them. Within the library, unique molecular identifiers were attached to each individual cDNA molecule. TCRdb processed the RACE reads anew with MiXCR; each CDR3 protein has one entry. The sample lists 75,000 to 90,000 distinct CDR3 sequences, more than 10% seen once, with about 3.5% in the top ten. This sequence was found in a woman aged 45-59 years with alopecia areata. Some clones in this sample may be carry-over from other donors' samples. The chain is built from TRBV7-2 and TRBJ2-3; D gene ambiguous. The sample in question was whole blood, obtained in connection with sensitization to the hapten diphenylcyclopropenone (DPC). In DNA form, the CDR3 reads TGTGCCAGCAGCTTATTCGGGAGCACAGATACGCAGTATTTT. Its translation is CASSLFGSTDTQYF.